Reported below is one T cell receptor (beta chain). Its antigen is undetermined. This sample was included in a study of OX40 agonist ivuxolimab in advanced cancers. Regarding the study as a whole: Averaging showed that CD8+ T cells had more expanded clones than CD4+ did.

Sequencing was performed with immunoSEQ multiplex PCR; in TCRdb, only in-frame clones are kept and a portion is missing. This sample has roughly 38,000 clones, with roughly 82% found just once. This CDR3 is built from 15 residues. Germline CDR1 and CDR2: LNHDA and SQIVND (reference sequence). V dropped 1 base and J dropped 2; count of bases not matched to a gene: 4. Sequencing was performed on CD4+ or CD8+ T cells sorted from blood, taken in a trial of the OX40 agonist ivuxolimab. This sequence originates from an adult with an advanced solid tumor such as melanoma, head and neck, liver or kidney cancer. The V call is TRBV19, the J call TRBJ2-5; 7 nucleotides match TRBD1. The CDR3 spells CASSIGGTVQETQYF. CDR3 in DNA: TGTGCCAGTAGTATAGGGGGGACAGTTCAAGAGACCCAGTACTTC. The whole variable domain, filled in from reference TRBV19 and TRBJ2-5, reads DGGITQSPKYLFRKEGQNVTLSCEQNLNHDAMYWYRQDPGQGLRLIYYSQIVNDFQKGDIAEGYSVSREKKESFPLTVTSAQKNPTAFYLCASSIGGTVQETQYFGPGTRLLVL.